This record looks at one T cell receptor (beta chain) sequence and its context. The data stem from a study of T cell responses to AZD1222 COVID-19 vaccine. Repertoires were generated with immunoSEQ multiplex PCR, while TCRdb's copy carries only in-frame clones and drops some. Found here are fewer than 150,000 clones, 89% of them singletons; the top ten hold 4% to 5%. The CDR3 runs 14 residues. Germline V gene lookup returns CDR1 SGHRS and CDR2 YFSETQ. V was cut by 7 bases and J by 1 base, with 14 bases left in between. The rearrangement joins TRBV5-1 to TRBJ1-1, with a tentative D call TRBD1 (6 bases). This TCR came from an adult in good health. This specimen consisted of peripheral blood, obtained on day 0 of AZD1222 vaccination. CDR3 DNA sequence: TGCGCCAGCCGGCTTCAGACAGGGAACACTGAAGCTTTCTTT. Protein sequence: CASRLQTGNTEAFF.